This is a list of T cell receptor beta chains from one sample in a study of follicular helper T cells after annual influenza vaccination. Assay: immunoSEQ multiplex PCR; the TCRdb copy retains only in-frame clones and omits some. The data show more than 10,000 clones, around 85% seen once. The sample was CXCR5- memory CD4+ T cells sorted from blood, taken 6 weeks after influenza vaccination. The receptors derive from an adult who received the influenza vaccine. Each CDR3 is given with its conserved first and last residue. Each record gives: V gene, J gene, D gene, clone size, CDR3 DNA, CDR3 protein. A D gene is named only where the DNA matches it firmly. Size tells how often a clone was seen (once, few, many) or the class of an expanded clone, and some rows leave it out.

TRBV2	TRBJ2-7	-	few	TGTGCCAGAGGGGTCGGCTACGAGCAGTACTTC	CARGVGYEQYF
TRBV27	TRBJ2-6	-	-	TGTGCCAGCAGTCCCTACGGGGGTTTCTCTGGGGCCAACGTCCTGACTTTC	CASSPYGGFSGANVLTF
TRBV5-4	TRBJ2-1	-	-	TGTGCCAGCAGCAGAACAGGGCCCTACAATGAGCAGTTCTTC	CASSRTGPYNEQFF
TRBV18	TRBJ2-1	-	-	TGTGCCAGCTCAGAAGGAAGGCTAGCAACGAGATACAATGAGCAGTTCTTC	CASSEGRLATRYNEQFF
TRBV7-6	TRBJ2-5	-	-	TGTGCCAGCAGCTTACGGAGACAGACACAAGAGACCCAGTACTTC	CASSLRRQTQETQYF
TRBV6-5	TRBJ2-5	-	-	TGTGCCAGCAGTGCCAGGGCCCTCCAAGAGACCCAGTACTTC	CASSARALQETQYF
TRBV19	TRBJ1-5	-	few	TGTGCCAGTAGTAGGCTCACTCAGGTTGACCAGCCCCAGCATTTT	CASSRLTQVDQPQHF
TRBV7-2	TRBJ2-5	-	-	TGTGCCAGCAGCTTAGTCAAAGAGACCCAGTACTTC	CASSLVKETQYF
TRBV6-5	TRBJ2-7	-	-	TGTACGACCCGCAGGGGAGGTGACCCCTCCTACGAGCAGTACTTC	CTTRRGGDPSYEQYF
TRBV6-5	TRBJ1-2	-	-	TGTGCCAGCAGTTACTCTTACGGTAACTATGGCTACACCTTC	CASSYSYGNYGYTF
TRBV7-8	TRBJ1-2	-	-	TGTGCCAGCAGCTTAGAATTGTTGAGGGGTTGGTATGGCTACACCTTC	CASSLELLRGWYGYTF
TRBV5-1	TRBJ2-1	TRBD1	few	TGCGCCAGCAACAGACAGGGAGCAGACAATGAGCAGTTCTTC	CASNRQGADNEQFF
TRBV29-1	TRBJ2-3	-	-	TGCAGCGCCAACACAGATACGCAGTATTTT	CSANTDTQYF
TRBV10-3	TRBJ2-2	TRBD2	few	TGTGCCATCAGTGAGCGTAGCGGGGGTTCCACCGGGGAGCTGTTTTTT	CAISERSGGSTGELFF
TRBV6-5	TRBJ2-7	-	-	TGTGCCAGCAGTTACTCGAGTGGCAGGGAGATCTACGAGCAGTACTTC	CASSYSSGREIYEQYF
TRBV7-9	TRBJ1-3	-	-	TGTGCCAGCAGCTCATTAGAGGGGGTTGGGAGCGAAGGAAACACCATATATTTT	CASSSLEGVGSEGNTIYF
TRBV7-7	TRBJ2-5	TRBD2	-	TGTGCCAGCAGCAGGGAGCGGGGGGGGCAAGAGACCCAGTACTTC	CASSRERGGQETQYF
TRBV6-5	TRBJ1-2	TRBD1	-	TGTGCCACCCGACAGGGGGCACGTGGCTACACCTTC	CATRQGARGYTF
TRBV6-5	TRBJ1-1	-	-	TGTGCCAGCAGAACTGAGATGAACACTGAAGCTTTCTTT	CASRTEMNTEAFF
TRBV6-6	TRBJ2-5	-	-	TGTGCCAGCAGCCGCCCAGTTGGTTTCCAAGAGACCCAGTACTTC	CASSRPVGFQETQYF
TRBV27	TRBJ2-7	TRBD2	few	TGTGCCAGCAGTCGGGACGGACTAGCGGGGGGATCGCAGTACTTC	CASSRDGLAGGSQYF
TRBV7-2	TRBJ2-7	TRBD2	few	TGTGCCAGCAGCTTAGATACCGGGAGGCACGAGCAGTACTTC	CASSLDTGRHEQYF
TRBV18	TRBJ1-2	-	-	TGTGCCAGCTCACCGTGGGAGGGTGACTATGGCTACACCTTC	CASSPWEGDYGYTF
TRBV5-8	TRBJ2-5	TRBD2	-	TGTGCCAGCAGCTTCAGTCTGACTAGCGGGGTCCAGGGGACCCAGTACTTC	CASSFSLTSGVQGTQYF
TRBV7-2	TRBJ2-5	TRBD2	-	TGTGCCAGCAGCTTACAGGGTCGCGGGGGGAAAGAGACCCAGTACTTC	CASSLQGRGGKETQYF
TRBV5-3	TRBJ1-2	TRBD1	-	TGTGCCAGAAGCTTACACCGGGACAGGGGATATGGCTATGGCTACACCTTC	CARSLHRDRGYGYGYTF
TRBV11-2	TRBJ1-1	-	-	TGTGCCAGCAGCACCAGGACAGTGAACACTGAAGCTTTCTTT	CASSTRTVNTEAFF
TRBV5-4	TRBJ2-7	-	-	TGTGCCAGCAGCTTCTCTCCAGGGCAAACCTACGAGCAGTACTTC	CASSFSPGQTYEQYF
TRBV5-1	TRBJ1-3	TRBD1	-	TGCGCCAGCAGTAGTACGAACAGGGGGCTCGGAAACACCATATATTTT	CASSSTNRGLGNTIYF
TRBV6-1	TRBJ1-5	-	-	TGTGCCAGCTCGTGGGACATAAATCAGCCCCAGCATTTT	CASSWDINQPQHF
TRBV19	TRBJ1-1	TRBD1	-	TGTGCCAGTACTCCGGGACAGGGGTTCACTGAAGCTTTCTTT	CASTPGQGFTEAFF
TRBV28	TRBJ2-5	-	-	TGTGCCAGCAGCCGAGGGTCACCCCGCGGGACCCAGTACTTC	CASSRGSPRGTQYF
TRBV4-1	TRBJ2-1	-	-	TGCGCCAGCAGCCAAGCAAACCTGGGTGGGGGAGTGGGTAATGAGCAGTTCTTC	CASSQANLGGGVGNEQFF
TRBV7-2	TRBJ1-1	TRBD1	-	TGTGCCAGCAGGGTGGACAGGGGGTACACTGAAGCTTTCTTT	CASRVDRGYTEAFF
TRBV4-2	TRBJ1-5	-	-	TGTGCCAGCAGCCAAGAAGATGGGGCGCAAGGCAATCAGCCCCAGCATTTT	CASSQEDGAQGNQPQHF
TRBV5-1	TRBJ2-2	TRBD2	-	TGCGCCAGCAGCTTCCCTAGCGGGGGGCGGAGCACCGGGGAGCTGTTTTTT	CASSFPSGGRSTGELFF